This TCR beta chain came from a study of post-analysis software for immune sequencing data. Study outcomes and limitations: Five TRBV segments, including TRBV5-6, TRBV5-1 and TRBV20-1, were more frequent in patients than controls.

cDNA libraries of TCR beta carried unique molecular identifiers. Via MiXCR, TCRdb re-called the PCR reads, giving one row per CDR3 protein. The data contain about 540,000 distinct CDR3 sequences, 30% to 40% of them singletons. The CDR3 is made up of 15 amino acids. Germline V gene data show CDR1 as SGHKS and CDR2 as YYEKEE (reference sequence). V was clipped by 3 bases and J by 4 bases; unmatched bases: 3. Only one count was recorded for this clonotype. Its antigen is not identified. The source material was blood. The chain carries TRBV5-5 and TRBJ1-5, with 11 positions matching TRBD1. The clonotype originates from a girl aged 2-17 years with multiple sclerosis. CDR3 DNA: TGTGCCAGCAGCTGGGGGACAGGGGGAAATCAGCCCCAGCATTTT. It yields the protein CASSWGTGGNQPQHF.